This is a list of T cell receptor beta chains from one sample in a study of blood T cell repertoires in COVID-19. Assay used: immunoSEQ multiplex PCR; TCRdb lists only in-frame clones, some missing. The sample lists some 140,000 clones; less than 80% were seen once. The sequencing input was peripheral blood. The receptors were gathered from a man in his fifties or sixties with acute or convalescent COVID-19. Both conserved end residues are part of each CDR3. The D gene is left open where the match is weak.

>.|TRBJ2-3|TRBV5-1
CASSLMAGSTDTQYF
>TRBD1|TRBJ1-3|TRBV5-4
CASSHRDRGTGNTIYF
>.|TRBJ1-1|TRBV4-1
CASSPGLNTEAFF
>.|TRBJ1-1|TRBV18
CASSPTRGAGAFF
>.|TRBJ1-5|TRBV20-1
CSASRVGSNQPQHF
>TRBD2|TRBJ2-5|TRBV4-2
CASSQEKGSGLETQYF
>.|TRBJ1-1|TRBV6-6
CASSRTARVTNTEAFF
>TRBD1|TRBJ2-5|TRBV3-1/TRBV3-2
CASSQDPLPGTGKETQYF
>.|TRBJ1-5|TRBV5-4
CASSVQGGNQPQHF
>TRBD1|TRBJ1-1|TRBV7-9
CASSEPGQGNTEAFF
>.|TRBJ1-2|TRBV19
CASTLTGANYGYTF
>.|TRBJ2-2|TRBV7-2
CASSLDFPGELFF
>TRBD2|TRBJ2-2|TRBV7-8
CASSLAIGGRGAGELFF
>.|TRBJ1-2|TRBV28
CASREGERSYTF
>.|TRBJ2-5|TRBV7-2
CASSFWQGRETQYF
>TRBD1|TRBJ1-5|TRBV6-5
CASRTGLNQPQHF
>TRBD1|TRBJ2-1|TRBV5-6
CASSPTGEAYNEQFF
>.|TRBJ2-7|TRBV27
CASTSGGPLRF
>.|TRBJ2-1|TRBV4-1
CASSQEVQRSSYNEQFF
>TRBD2|TRBJ2-5|TRBV19
CASSRTSGIRETQYF
>.|TRBJ1-1|TRBV5-1
CASSLTGRTEAFF
>.|TRBJ2-5|TRBV24-1
CATSDPTGYGETQYF
>TRBD2|TRBJ2-7|TRBV11-2
CASSLGGSGSFHEQYF